What follows describes a single T cell receptor (beta chain). This specimen comes from a study of breast tumors, draining lymph nodes, adjacent tissues. CDR3 length: 16 residues. CDR1 is SGHDT and CDR2 is YYEEEE in the germline V gene. Losses at the gene ends were 5 bases for V and 0 bases for J; bases not matched to a gene: 5. TCRdb itself ran the multiplex PCR reads through MiXCR, one entry per CDR3 protein. Among some 150,000 distinct CDR3 sequences, 20% to 25% were seen once, and the ten largest hold 2.6%. Axillary draining lymph nodes of breast cancer patients supplied the node samples. The sample was axillary lymph node tissue. This TCR came from a female donor with breast cancer. Some clones in this sample may be carry-over from other donors' samples. V is TRBV5-6 and J is TRBJ1-5; 10 bases are shared with TRBD1. The CDR3 nucleotides are TGTGCCAGCAGTACCGGGACAGGGGATAGCAATCAGCCCCAGCATTTT. Protein sequence: CASSTGTGDSNQPQHF. Using reference TRBV5-6 and TRBJ1-5 for the parts outside the CDR3, the full variable domain is DAGVTQSPTHLIKTRGQQVTLRCSPKSGHDTVSWYQQALGQGPQFIFQYYEEEERQRGNFPDRFSGHQFPNYSSELNVNALLLGDSALYLCASSTGTGDSNQPQHFGDGTRLSIL.